The source of this T cell receptor beta chain is a study of T cell responses to AZD1222 COVID-19 vaccine. Study-wide findings and caveats: Every sample of the repertoires postdated the peak T cell response. Spike-spanning, vaccine-associated CD4 TCRs were dominant at 160-218 and 743-854. Seropositive at baseline were only a handful of AZD1222 recipients. Per reports, nearly half of all spike-specific TCRs target regions that are unmutated in variants.

Germline V gene lookup returns CDR1 MGHRA and CDR2 YSYEKL. Trimming took 4 bases from V and 7 from J, leaving 19 bases between them. The CDR3 runs to 15 residues. Only in-frame clones appear in the TCRdb table, and some are missing; sequencing was by immunoSEQ multiplex PCR. Among 120,000 or so clones, roughly 91% were seen once, and the ten largest hold around 5%. Note on this clone: Its matching antigen is unknown.

Source: peripheral blood, taken 28 days after the second AZD1222 dose. The chain joins TRBV4-1 to TRBJ1-2; D is ambiguous. The origin of this receptor is an adult who received the AZD1222 COVID-19 vaccine. Written as DNA, the CDR3 is TGCGCCAGCAGCCCCCCCGGAACAATCATGCCTGGCTACACCTTC. Amino acid sequence: CASSPPGTIMPGYTF.